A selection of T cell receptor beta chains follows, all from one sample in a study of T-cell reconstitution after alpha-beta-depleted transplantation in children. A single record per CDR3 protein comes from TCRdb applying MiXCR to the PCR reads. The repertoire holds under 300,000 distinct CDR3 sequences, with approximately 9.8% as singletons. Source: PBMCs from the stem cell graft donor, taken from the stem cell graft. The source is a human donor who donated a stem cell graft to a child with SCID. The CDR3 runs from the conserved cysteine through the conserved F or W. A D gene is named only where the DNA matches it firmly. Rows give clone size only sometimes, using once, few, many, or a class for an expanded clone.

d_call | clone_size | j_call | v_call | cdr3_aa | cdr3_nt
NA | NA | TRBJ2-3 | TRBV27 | CASSYEAQASSTQYF | TGTGCCAGCAGTTATGAGGCACAGGCTTCAAGTACGCAGTATTTT
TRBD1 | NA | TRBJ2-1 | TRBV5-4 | CASSWTGGMDNEQFF | TGTGCCAGCAGCTGGACAGGGGGCATGGACAATGAGCAGTTCTTC
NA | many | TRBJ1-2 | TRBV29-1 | CSVLPKSRGAGHGYTF | TGCAGCGTCCTCCCTAAAAGTCGGGGTGCCGGCCATGGCTACACCTTC
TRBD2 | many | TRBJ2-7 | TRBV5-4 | CASSLVSVGGVRPTYEQYF | TGTGCCAGCAGCTTGGTTTCAGTCGGGGGGGTCCGACCCACCTACGAGCAGTACTTC
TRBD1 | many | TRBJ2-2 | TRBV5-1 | CASSLRTGVSGELFF | TGCGCCAGCAGCTTGAGGACAGGGGTGTCCGGGGAGCTGTTTTTT
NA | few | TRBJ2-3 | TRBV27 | CASSFRWGTDTQYF | TGTGCCAGCAGTTTCCGGTGGGGAACAGATACGCAGTATTTT
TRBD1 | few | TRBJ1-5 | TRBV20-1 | CSARNRGSQPQHF | TGCAGTGCTAGGAACAGGGGGAGCCAGCCCCAGCATTTT
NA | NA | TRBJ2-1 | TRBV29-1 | CSVLDESSYNEQFF | TGCAGCGTACTGGACGAAAGCTCCTACAATGAGCAGTTCTTC
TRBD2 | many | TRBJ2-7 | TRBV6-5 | CASSYMTSGAYEQYF | TGTGCCAGCAGTTACATGACTAGCGGAGCTTACGAGCAGTACTTC
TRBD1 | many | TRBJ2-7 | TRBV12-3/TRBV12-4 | CASSPSGTGVEGRSF | TGTGCCAGCAGTCCTTCCGGGACAGGGGTCGAAGGAAGATCCTTC
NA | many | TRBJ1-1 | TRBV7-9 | CASSLALGGLNTEAFF | TGTGCCAGCAGCTTAGCCCTGGGGGGCCTGAACACTGAAGCTTTCTTT
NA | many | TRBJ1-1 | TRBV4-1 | CASSPGPYLLNTEAFF | TGCGCCAGCAGCCCGGGCCCCTACCTTCTGAACACTGAAGCTTTCTTT
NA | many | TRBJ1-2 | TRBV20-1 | CSAEVNSYGYTF | TGCAGTGCTGAAGTGAACAGTTATGGCTACACCTTC
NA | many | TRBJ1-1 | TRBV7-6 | CASSLGSGDTEAFF | TGTGCCAGCAGCTTAGGGTCCGGGGACACTGAAGCTTTCTTT
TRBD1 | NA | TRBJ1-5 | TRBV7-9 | CASSVGTAPNQPQHF | TGTGCCAGCAGCGTCGGGACAGCGCCTAATCAGCCCCAGCATTTT
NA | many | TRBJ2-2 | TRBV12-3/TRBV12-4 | CASSLGRQTGELFF | TGTGCCAGCAGTTTAGGGCGACAAACCGGGGAGCTGTTTTTT
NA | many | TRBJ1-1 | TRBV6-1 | CASFPRGRGTEAFF | TGTGCCAGTTTTCCACGGGGGAGGGGGACTGAAGCTTTCTTT
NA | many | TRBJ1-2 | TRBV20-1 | CSARDRGGDYGYTF | TGCAGTGCTAGAGATCGGGGAGGGGACTATGGCTACACCTTC
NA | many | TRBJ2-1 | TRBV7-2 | CASSPRSGVIKNEQFF | TGTGCCAGCAGCCCTAGGTCCGGGGTGATAAAGAATGAGCAGTTCTTC
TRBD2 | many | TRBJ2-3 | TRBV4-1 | CASSQIAGGTDTQYF | TGCGCCAGCAGCCAAATAGCGGGGGGGACAGATACGCAGTATTTT
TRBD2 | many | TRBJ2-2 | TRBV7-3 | CASSPGTSSGTGELFF | TGTGCCAGCAGCCCCGGGACTAGTAGCGGTACCGGGGAGCTGTTTTTT
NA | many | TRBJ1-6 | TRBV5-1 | CASADTSSSYNSPLHF | TGCGCCAGCGCTGACACTTCGAGCTCCTATAATTCACCCCTCCACTTT
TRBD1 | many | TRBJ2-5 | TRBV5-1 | CASMAQQGKFTLQETQYF | TGCGCCAGCATGGCACAACAGGGGAAATTCACCCTTCAAGAGACCCAGTACTTC
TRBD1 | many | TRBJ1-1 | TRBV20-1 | CSADRQGKAEAFF | TGCAGTGCCGACCGACAGGGGAAGGCTGAAGCTTTCTTT
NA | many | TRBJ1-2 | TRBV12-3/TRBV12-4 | CASSFGGQVGAYGYTF | TGTGCCAGCAGTTTCGGGGGCCAGGTGGGGGCCTATGGCTACACCTTC
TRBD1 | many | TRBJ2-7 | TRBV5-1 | CASSVYRGTGEYEQYF | TGCGCCAGCAGCGTGTACCGCGGGACAGGGGAATACGAGCAGTACTTC
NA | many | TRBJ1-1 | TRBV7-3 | CASSLRRGTEAFF | TGTGCCAGCAGCTTAAGGCGAGGGACTGAAGCTTTCTTT
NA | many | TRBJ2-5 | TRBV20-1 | CSAHRWETQYF | TGCAGTGCCCACCGGTGGGAGACCCAGTACTTC
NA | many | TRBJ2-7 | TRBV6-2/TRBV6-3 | CASSYGSRAYEQYF | TGTGCCAGCAGTTACGGTTCTCGCGCCTACGAGCAGTACTTC
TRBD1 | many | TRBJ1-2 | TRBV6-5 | CASTTGDDGYTF | TGTGCCAGCACAACAGGGGATGATGGCTACACCTTC
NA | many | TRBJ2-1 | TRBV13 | CASSLVGLREHEQFF | TGTGCCAGCAGCTTAGTAGGATTACGGGAGCATGAGCAGTTCTTC
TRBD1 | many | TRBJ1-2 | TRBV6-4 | CASSDSGGTDRTGFRHGYTF | TGTGCCAGCAGTGACTCCGGGGGGACAGATCGTACGGGTTTCAGGCATGGCTACACCTTC
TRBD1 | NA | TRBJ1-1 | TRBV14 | CASRPRGGGTEAFF | TGTGCCAGCAGACCCAGGGGGGGCGGCACTGAAGCTTTCTTT
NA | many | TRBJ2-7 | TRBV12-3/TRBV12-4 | CASTYRAHIYEQYF | TGTGCCAGCACCTACAGGGCACACATCTACGAGCAGTACTTC
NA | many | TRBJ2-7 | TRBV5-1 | CASSLEQASYEQYF | TGCGCCAGCAGCTTGGAACAAGCCTCCTACGAGCAGTACTTC
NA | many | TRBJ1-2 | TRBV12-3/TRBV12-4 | CASSPRGAYGYTF | TGTGCCAGCAGTCCCCGGGGAGCCTATGGCTACACCTTC
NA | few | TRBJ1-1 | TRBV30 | CAWRGTGRWVEAFF | TGTGCCTGGAGGGGAACAGGGCGCTGGGTGGAAGCTTTCTTT
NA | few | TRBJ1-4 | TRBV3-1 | CASSTRGEKLFF | TGTGCCAGCAGTACCCGGGGAGAAAAACTGTTTTTT
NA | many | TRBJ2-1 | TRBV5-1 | CASSLAYYGGTNNEQFF | TGCGCCAGCAGCTTGGCCTATTATGGCGGGACAAACAATGAGCAGTTCTTC
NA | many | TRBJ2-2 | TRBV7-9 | CAGAKAGQYSGELFF | TGTGCCGGAGCCAAAGCAGGACAGTACTCCGGGGAGCTGTTTTTT
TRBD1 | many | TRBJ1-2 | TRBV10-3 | CAISESGRGPLYGYTF | TGTGCCATCAGTGAGTCGGGCAGGGGGCCTCTCTATGGCTACACCTTC
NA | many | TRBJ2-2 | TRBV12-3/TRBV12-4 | CASSSVGPANTGELFF | TGTGCCAGCAGTTCTGTGGGCCCTGCGAACACCGGGGAGCTGTTTTTT
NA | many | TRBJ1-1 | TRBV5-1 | CASRSGINLNTEAFF | TGCGCCAGCAGGTCAGGCATTAACTTGAACACTGAAGCTTTCTTT
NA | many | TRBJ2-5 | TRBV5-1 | CASSLVSGEETQYF | TGTGCCAGCAGCTTAGTTAGTGGGGAAGAGACCCAGTACTTC
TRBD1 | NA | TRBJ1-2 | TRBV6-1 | CASSRATGGFNYGYTF | TGTGCCAGCAGTCGAGCTACAGGGGGATTTAACTATGGCTACACCTTC
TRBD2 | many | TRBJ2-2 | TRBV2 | CATTGLAGTLTGELFF | TGTGCCACCACGGGACTAGCGGGGACGCTAACCGGGGAGCTGTTTTTT
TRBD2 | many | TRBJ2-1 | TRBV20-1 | CSATDHRGGSNNEQFF | TGCAGTGCTACCGACCATCGGGGGGGTAGTAACAATGAGCAGTTCTTC
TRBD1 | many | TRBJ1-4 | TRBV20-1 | CSAREDRGYNEKLFF | TGCAGTGCTAGGGAAGACAGGGGCTATAATGAAAAACTGTTTTTT
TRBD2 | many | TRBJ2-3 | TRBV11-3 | CASSLGVASGGLGGTDTQYF | TGTGCCAGCAGCTTAGGTGTGGCTAGCGGGGGTCTGGGAGGCACAGATACGCAGTATTTT
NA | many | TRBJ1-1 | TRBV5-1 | CASSLEFPQNTEAFF | TGCGCCAGCAGCTTGGAATTCCCCCAGAACACTGAAGCTTTCTTT
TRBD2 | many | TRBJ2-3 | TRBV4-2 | CASSQDKSGGTTDTQYF | TGTGCCAGCAGCCAAGATAAAAGCGGGGGGACCACAGATACGCAGTATTTT
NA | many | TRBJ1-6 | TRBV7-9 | CASSLDRINSPLHF | TGTGCCAGCAGCTTAGACAGGATTAATTCACCCCTCCACTTT
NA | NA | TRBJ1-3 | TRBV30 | CASDGVGANSGNTIYF | TGTGCCTCCGACGGTGTGGGGGCAAACTCTGGAAACACCATATATTTT
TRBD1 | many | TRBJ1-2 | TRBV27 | CASSRSGQIYGYTF | TGTGCCAGCTCACGGTCGGGACAGATCTATGGCTACACCTTC
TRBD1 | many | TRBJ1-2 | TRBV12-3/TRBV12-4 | CASSSPDRAGYTF | TGTGCCAGCAGTTCCCCGGACAGGGCTGGCTACACCTTC